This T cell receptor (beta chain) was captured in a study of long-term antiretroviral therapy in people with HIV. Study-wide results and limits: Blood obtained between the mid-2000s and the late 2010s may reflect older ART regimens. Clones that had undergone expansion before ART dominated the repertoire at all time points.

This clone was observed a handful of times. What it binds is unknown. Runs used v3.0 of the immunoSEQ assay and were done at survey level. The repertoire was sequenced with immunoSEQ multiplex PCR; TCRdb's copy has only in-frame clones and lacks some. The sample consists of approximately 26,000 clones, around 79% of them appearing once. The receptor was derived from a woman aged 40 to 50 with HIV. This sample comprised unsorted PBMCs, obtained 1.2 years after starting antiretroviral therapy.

The CDR3 nucleotides are TGTGCCAGCAGCGTAGGTCTAGCGGGGACCACCGGGGAGCTGTTTTTT. This codes for CASSVGLAGTTGELFF. The chain has TRBV9 and TRBJ2-2; 9 nucleotides align to TRBD2. V shed 0 bases and J 4 bases; nucleotides not matched to a gene: 4. Germline CDR1 SGDLS, CDR2 YYNGEE. The CDR3 sequence is 16 residues long.